The following is a T cell receptor beta chain sequence with its context. Antigen unknown. Method: immunoSEQ multiplex PCR; TCRdb's copy keeps in-frame clones and lacks some. The data contain about 7,000 clones, approximately 30% of them seen just once; the ten biggest clones take up around 25%. The sample originates from a study of sequential checkpoint blockade in melanoma. Across the study: About 89 pretreatment tumor DNA samples were TCRβ immunosequenced. Broader study findings: PD-L1 staining and CD8+ counts, not mutational load, tracked tumor T-cell clonality. For nivolumab-first patients, baseline tumor clonality was associated with response.

Treatment denoted: randomized to nivolumab then ipilimumab (arm A) or the reverse (arm B). Trimming cost V 5 bases and J 5 bases; bases outside gene matches: 4. Germline CDR1 reads LNHNV; CDR2 reads YYDKDF (reference sequence). The CDR3 runs to 14 residues. This sample comprised tumor tissue (inferred from file names), obtained from a patient given nivolumab and ipilimumab in sequence. The V and J genes are TRBV15 and TRBJ2-3; 10 nucleotides line up with TRBD2. The clonotype comes from a human donor with melanoma. CDR3 nucleotide sequence: TGTGCCACCAGCCTAGCGGGAGTAATAGATACGCAGTATTTT. Amino acids: CATSLAGVIDTQYF.